Presented here are 31 T cell receptor beta chains from one specimen sequenced in a study of blood T cell repertoires in COVID-19. Only in-frame clones appear in the TCRdb table, and some are missing; sequencing was by immunoSEQ multiplex PCR. The repertoire holds tens of thousands of clones, with roughly 87% as singletons. The specimen sequenced was peripheral blood. Receptors originate from a woman of 80 years or more with acute or convalescent COVID-19.

This sequence joins TRBV19 and TRBJ1-2; a possible D gene is TRBD1 (5 bases). Between the trimmed V and J ends, which lost 3 bases and 5 bases, there was a span of 10 bases. The length of the CDR3 is 13 residues. Germline V gene data show CDR1 as LNHDA and CDR2 as SQIVND (reference sequence). As DNA, the CDR3 is TGTGCCAGTAGTATGACAGCATATTATGGCTACACCTTC. Translating it yields CASSMTAYYGYTF.

This rearrangement joins TRBV4-3 to TRBJ2-7, with 8 bases that match TRBD1. This CDR3 is built from 16 residues. Germline CDR1 and CDR2: LGHNA and YSLEER. The ends lost 4 bases at V and 0 bases at J; junction bases unmatched: 8. CDR3 loop: CASSRRRTGSSYEQYF. CDR3 nucleotides: TGCGCCAGCAGCCGCCGGCGGACAGGGAGCTCCTACGAGCAGTACTTC.

This sequence joins TRBV28 and TRBJ2-1, with 9 bases matching TRBD1. There are 12 residues in the CDR3. The J segment lost 9 bases and the V segment lost 5 bases, leaving 2 bases of the junction unmatched. Germline V gene sequence: CDR1 MDHEN, CDR2 SYDVKM. The CDR3 loop reads CASSLTGGEQFF. CDR3 nucleotide sequence: TGTGCCAGCAGTCTGACAGGGGGTGAGCAGTTCTTC.

The chain links TRBV5-5 to TRBJ1-5; the D gene is possibly TRBD1 (6 bases). There are 15 residues in the CDR3. Germline loops: CDR1 SGHKS, CDR2 YYEKEE (reference sequence). Trimming shortened V by 4 bases and J by 4 bases, and 15 bases separated the two germline ends. The CDR3 DNA reads TGTGCCAGCAGCGAACAGGGTTCCCGGAATCAGCCCCAGCATTTT. This gives the protein CASSEQGSRNQPQHF.

V is TRBV7-8 and J is TRBJ1-4, with a weak D call TRBD1 (5 bases). Germline CDR1 SGHVS, CDR2 FQNEAQ. V was pared by 5 bases and J by 5 bases, with 15 bases between. There are 15 residues in the CDR3. The CDR3 region is CASSPPQGLNEKLFF. In nucleotides, the CDR3 is TGTGCCAGCAGCCCGCCTCAGGGATTAAATGAAAAACTGTTTTTT.

The chain combines TRBV4-2 with TRBJ1-3; 11 bases are a match to TRBD1. This CDR3 region has 19 residues. From germline, CDR1 is LGHNA and CDR2 YNFKEQ. The trim removed 0 bases at V and 0 bases at J, leaving 7 bases unmatched. CDR3 loop: CASSQDRTGGRGSGNTIYF. The CDR3 DNA sequence: TGTGCCAGCAGCCAAGATAGGACAGGGGGCAGGGGCTCTGGAAACACCATATATTTT.

This chain links TRBV7-5 with TRBJ2-5; whether TRBD2, the table's D call, matches the DNA was not checked. TRBV7-5 is labeled a pseudogene. This CDR3 spans 17 amino acids. This chain's CDR3 is CVRSLEGRRGIQETQYF. Written as DNA, the CDR3 is TGTGTCAGAAGCTTAGAGGGCCGGCGGGGTATCCAAGAGACCCAGTACTTC.

V usage is TRBV27 and J usage is TRBJ1-4; 8 bases line up with TRBD1. This CDR3 comprises 15 residues. V was clipped by 10 bases and J by 8 bases; unmatched bases: 15. The V gene's germline CDR1 is MNHEY and CDR2 SMNVEV (reference sequence). This chain's CDR3 is CATRTGLIREEKLFF. The CDR3 DNA is TGTGCCACCAGGACAGGGCTCATAAGGGAAGAAAAACTGTTTTTT.

The chain has TRBV6-5 and TRBJ2-1, with D maybe TRBD2 (7 bases). Trimming left V 7 bases short and J 7 bases short, with 20 bases between. The length of the CDR3 is 15 residues. Germline CDR1 MNHEY, CDR2 SVGAGI. The CDR3: CASKYAGVTGNEQFF. The CDR3 DNA reads as TGTGCCAGCAAATACGCGGGAGTAACAGGGAATGAGCAGTTCTTC.

The rearrangement links TRBV9 to TRBJ2-4; 7 bases match TRBD2. The length of the CDR3 is 19 residues. The germline CDR1 and CDR2 sequences are SGDLS and YYNGEE. The V and J ends lost 0 bases and 0 bases, in that order; junction bases with no gene match: 12. As DNA, the CDR3 is TGTGCCAGCAGCGTAGAAACCAGTGCGGGAGATCTAGCCAAAAACATTCAGTACTTC. Its protein is CASSVETSAGDLAKNIQYF. The full variable domain, rest sourced from reference TRBV9 and TRBJ2-4, is DSGVTQTPKHLITATGQRVTLRCSPRSGDLSVYWYQQSLDQGLQFLIQYYNGEERAKGNILERFSAQQFPDLHSELNLSSLELGDSALYFCASSVETSAGDLAKNIQYFGAGTRLSVL.

This chain uses TRBV11-3 with TRBJ2-2; 7 bases match TRBD2. Germline V gene data show CDR1 as SGHNT and CDR2 as YENEEA. Trimming removed 5 bases from V and 1 base from J; junction bases left unmatched: 7. The CDR3 is 16 amino acids. The CDR3 bases are TGTGCCAGCAGCCCCCGTCTAGCGGTGAACACCGGGGAGCTGTTTTTT. It encodes CASSPRLAVNTGELFF.

The chain uses TRBV6-5 and TRBJ1-1; 9 positions match TRBD1. CDR3 length: 16 amino acids. Trimming took 2 bases from V and 2 from J; bases not matched to a gene: 6. CDR1 is MNHEY, CDR2 SVGAGI, per germline. CDR3 residues: CASSYRGTGYNTEAFF. Written as DNA, the CDR3 is TGTGCCAGCAGTTACCGGGGGACAGGGTACAACACTGAAGCTTTCTTT.

The chain joins TRBV19 to TRBJ2-1; TRBD2 might be the D (6 bases). In germline, CDR1 is LNHDA, CDR2 SQIVND (reference sequence). The CDR3 extends over 14 amino acids. Between the trimmed V and J ends, which lost 5 bases and 5 bases, there was a span of 13 bases. The CDR3 is CASSLRDSNNEQFF. DNA for the CDR3: TGTGCCAGTAGTCTCCGGGACTCTAACAATGAGCAGTTCTTC.

The chain recombines TRBV24-1 with TRBJ2-3, with D perhaps TRBD2 (6 bases). Germline loops: CDR1 KGHDR, CDR2 SFDVKD. V was trimmed by 7 bases and J by 0 bases, leaving 13 bases between them. The CDR3 loop spans 15 amino acids. CDR3 bases: TGTGCCACCAGCACCTGGCGGGGTAGCACAGATACGCAGTATTTT. Translating gives CATSTWRGSTDTQYF.

This chain uses TRBV6-4 with TRBJ1-2, with 8 positions matching TRBD1. V trimming: 6 bases; J trimming: 0 bases; junction bases outside the gene matches: 9. The CDR3 has 16 amino acids. Germline CDR1 is MRHNA and CDR2 is SNTAGT. CDR3 protein: CASSRGPASANYGYTF. In nucleotides, the CDR3 is TGTGCCAGCAGCAGGGGGCCCGCCTCAGCTAACTATGGCTACACCTTC.

J is TRBJ2-6 and V is TRBV18, with 12 bases matching TRBD1. CDR1 is KGHSH and CDR2 is LQKENI in the germline V gene. The CDR3 consists of 19 residues. V gave up 6 bases and J gave up 4 bases; unmatched junction bases: 13. This chain's CDR3 is CASSPIMGQGASGANVLTF. CDR3 nucleotide sequence: TGTGCCAGCTCCCCGATCATGGGACAGGGGGCTTCAGGGGCCAACGTCCTGACTTTC. The variable domain in full, with the rest retrieved from reference TRBV18 and TRBJ2-6, is NAGVMQNPRHLVRRRGQEARLRCSPMKGHSHVYWYRQLPEEGLKFMVYLQKENIIDESGMPKERFSAEFPKEGPSILRIQQVVRGDSAAYFCASSPIMGQGASGANVLTFGAGSRLTVL.

V usage is TRBV18 and J usage is TRBJ2-7, with TRBD1 matching over 9 bases. The CDR3 has 14 amino acids. Germline CDR1 reads KGHSH; CDR2 reads LQKENI. V shed 5 bases and J 5 bases; nucleotides not matched to a gene: 7. This CDR3 reads CASSTTGGNNEQYF. The CDR3 nucleotides read TGTGCCAGCTCAACAACAGGGGGCAACAACGAGCAGTACTTC.

A single count supports this clone. The rearrangement links TRBV19 to TRBJ2-6, with D perhaps TRBD2 (5 bases). Germline assignment: CDR1 LNHDA and CDR2 SQIVND (reference sequence). The V end lost 3 bases, the J end lost 3 bases, and 15 bases lay between the germline ends. This CDR3 spans 17 amino acids. The CDR3 DNA is TGTGCCAGTAGTATCTCCCGGACCGCGGGTGGGGCCAACGTCCTGACTTTC. This sequence encodes CASSISRTAGGANVLTF.

This chain links TRBV28 with TRBJ2-6, with D hard to call. The germline V and J ends were trimmed by 1 base and 0 bases, with 13 bases remaining between them. Germline-derived CDR1 and CDR2 are MDHEN and SYDVKM. CDR3 length: 18 amino acids. The CDR3 reads CASSLSRIGSSGANVLTF. CDR3 bases: TGTGCCAGCAGTTTATCGCGGATTGGTAGCTCTGGGGCCAACGTCCTGACTTTC. Full variable domain (missing parts from reference TRBV28 and TRBJ2-6): DVKVTQSSRYLVKRTGEKVFLECVQDMDHENMFWYRQDPGLGLRLIYFSYDVKMKEKGDIPEGYSVSREKKERFSLILESASTNQTSMYLCASSLSRIGSSGANVLTFGAGSRLTVL.

The rearrangement joins TRBV28 to TRBJ2-1; 12 nucleotides align to TRBD2. The germline V gene has CDR1 MDHEN and CDR2 SYDVKM. The CDR3 covers 17 residues. V lost 3 bases and J lost 0; bases outside the gene matches: 3. The CDR3 loop reads CASSLLAGGSSYNEQFF. The CDR3 DNA is TGTGCCAGCAGTTTGCTAGCGGGAGGGAGCTCCTACAATGAGCAGTTCTTC.

The chain is built from TRBV28 and TRBJ2-3, with 11 bases aligning to TRBD1. Germline CDR1 reads MDHEN; CDR2 reads SYDVKM. The CDR3 extends over 15 amino acids. V was pared by 6 bases and J by 5 bases, with 7 bases of the junction left unmatched. The CDR3 sequence is CASSPGTGGIDTQYF. CDR3 bases: TGTGCCAGCAGCCCGGGGACAGGGGGTATAGATACGCAGTATTTT. Full variable domain (rest looked up from reference TRBV28 and TRBJ2-3): DVKVTQSSRYLVKRTGEKVFLECVQDMDHENMFWYRQDPGLGLRLIYFSYDVKMKEKGDIPEGYSVSREKKERFSLILESASTNQTSMYLCASSPGTGGIDTQYFGPGTRLTVL.

J is TRBJ1-2 and V is TRBV29-1; TRBD1 matches at 8 bases. This CDR3 spans 14 amino acids. CDR1 and CDR2 from the germline V gene are SQVTM and ANQGSEA. V lost 1 base to trimming and J lost 3 bases; unmatched junction nucleotides: 4. Here the CDR3 reads CSVEATGVYYGYTF. In DNA, the CDR3 is TGCAGCGTTGAAGCGACAGGGGTGTACTATGGCTACACCTTC.

The V gene is TRBV18, the J gene TRBJ2-7; weak D call: TRBD1 (6 bases). Germline V gives CDR1 KGHSH, CDR2 LQKENI. Trimming shortened V by 1 base and J by 0 bases, and 10 bases separated the two germline ends. CDR3 length equals 15 residues. The CDR3 region is CASSPLTGLSYEQYF. CDR3 nucleotides: TGTGCCAGCTCACCACTGACAGGCCTCTCCTACGAGCAGTACTTC.

This sequence joins TRBV28 and TRBJ1-3; 8 bases map to TRBD1. This CDR3 has 14 amino acids. Losses at the gene ends were 6 bases for V and 2 bases for J; bases not matched to a gene: 3. The germline CDR1 and CDR2 sequences are MDHEN and SYDVKM. CDR3 coding DNA: TGTGCCAGCAGGGACAGGGAAGCTGGAAACACCATATATTTT. Residues: CASRDREAGNTIYF.

This clone was found a few times. This chain uses TRBV5-6 with TRBJ1-2, with 10 bases aligning to TRBD1. The CDR3 is 15 amino acids. J gave up 3 bases and V 4 bases, and 6 bases lay outside the gene matches. CDR1 and CDR2 (germline): SGHDT, YYEEEE. For the CDR3, the DNA is TGTGCCAGCAGCGGGACAGGGGAAGAGGACTATGGCTACACCTTC. Amino acids: CASSGTGEEDYGYTF. Full variable domain (remainder filled in from reference TRBV5-6 and TRBJ1-2): DAGVTQSPTHLIKTRGQQVTLRCSPKSGHDTVSWYQQALGQGPQFIFQYYEEEERQRGNFPDRFSGHQFPNYSSELNVNALLLGDSALYLCASSGTGEEDYGYTFGSGTRLTVV.

This chain uses TRBV28 with TRBJ1-4; 7 nucleotides match TRBD1. The trim removed 2 bases at V and 8 bases at J, leaving 5 bases unmatched. CDR3 length: 14 amino acids. Germline-derived CDR1 and CDR2 are MDHEN and SYDVKM. CDR3: CASSLRDSYEKLFF. The DNA of the CDR3 is TGTGCCAGCAGTTTACGGGACAGCTACGAAAAACTGTTTTTT.

The V and J genes are TRBV5-4 and TRBJ2-1; 8 bases match TRBD2. The V and J ends lost 4 bases and 6 bases, in that order; junction bases with no gene match: 9. CDR1 SGHNT and CDR2 YYREEE come from the germline V gene (reference sequence). The CDR3 runs 15 residues. CDR3 amino acids: CASSGRGLVFNEQFF. The CDR3 DNA follows: TGTGCCAGCAGCGGAAGGGGACTAGTTTTCAATGAGCAGTTCTTC. Full variable domain (rest looked up from reference TRBV5-4 and TRBJ2-1): ETGVTQSPTHLIKTRGQQVTLRCSSQSGHNTVSWYQQALGQGPQFIFQYYREEENGRGNFPPRFSGLQFPNYSSELNVNALELDDSALYLCASSGRGLVFNEQFFGPGTRLTVL.

The J gene is TRBJ2-3, the V gene TRBV30; 7 bases map to TRBD2. This CDR3 is built from 15 residues. Trimming removed 0 bases from V and 3 bases from J; junction bases left unmatched: 6. The V gene's germline CDR1 is GTSNPN and CDR2 SVGIG (reference sequence). The CDR3 region is CAWSVRASGTDTQYF. The DNA for the CDR3 is TGTGCCTGGAGTGTACGGGCTAGCGGAACAGATACGCAGTATTTT.

V is TRBV5-1 and J is TRBJ1-1; TRBD1 might be the D (6 bases). This CDR3 has 15 residues. Germline CDR1 and CDR2: SGHRS and YFSETQ. Trimming took off 0 bases at V and 5 bases at J, with 14 bases between the two ends. CDR3 in DNA: TGCGCCAGCAGCTTGGACGGGGGGCCGAGGACTGAAGCTTTCTTT. Its protein product is CASSLDGGPRTEAFF.

This clone was found once. The chain uses TRBV6-4 and TRBJ2-3, with TRBD1 matching over 7 bases. This CDR3 is 15 amino acids long. Germline lookup yields CDR1 MRHNA and CDR2 SNTAGT. Trimming removed 4 bases from V and 6 bases from J; junction bases left unmatched: 10. CDR3 nucleotides: TGTGCCAGCAGTGCCTCATCCTGGACAGGCGATACGCAGTATTTT. It codes for CASSASSWTGDTQYF.

The chain combines TRBV5-1 with TRBJ1-1; maybe TRBD1 (5 bases). Germline CDR1 and CDR2: SGHRS and YFSETQ. This CDR3 comprises 13 residues. Trimming took off 4 bases at V and 4 bases at J, with 11 bases between the two ends. The CDR3 nucleotides read TGCGCCAGCAGCGACGGGAGGGGCACTGAAGCTTTCTTT. It is translated as CASSDGRGTEAFF.